The 19 T cell receptor beta chains below come from one sample, sequenced in a study of blood T cell repertoires in COVID-19. The data were produced by immunoSEQ multiplex PCR, yet TCRdb's version contains in-frame clones alone and is incomplete. The sample holds 120,000 to 150,000 clones, 70% to 85% seen once. Sequencing was done on a sample of PBMCs or T cells enriched from blood (not recorded which). All receptors come from a woman between 18 and 29 years old who had been exposed to COVID-19.

The chain joins TRBV30 to TRBJ2-1, with D perhaps matching TRBD2 (5 bases). V lost 4 bases to trimming and J lost 8 bases, with 18 bases between them. This CDR3 contains 14 residues. Germline V CDR1 and CDR2: GTSNPN, SVGIG (reference sequence). CDR3 nucleotides: TGTGCCTGGACCCTCCTGGACTTCGACGATGAGCAGTTCTTC. The encoded protein is CAWTLLDFDDEQFF.

This chain joins TRBV27 and TRBJ2-7; 10 nucleotides align to TRBD2. The germline CDR1 and CDR2 sequences are MNHEY and SMNVEV (reference sequence). V lost 6 bases to trimming and J lost 5 bases; unmatched junction nucleotides: 4. This CDR3 is built from 13 residues. This CDR3 reads CASRLAGRHEQYF. The CDR3 DNA is TGTGCCAGCAGACTAGCGGGGCGACACGAGCAGTACTTC.

The rearrangement links TRBV7-3 to TRBJ2-3; 9 nucleotides match TRBD2. The CDR3 sequence is 15 residues long. V was clipped by 5 bases and J by 1 base; unmatched bases: 4. Looked up from germline, CDR1 is SGHTA and CDR2 is FQGTGA. CDR3 sequence reads: CASSLIAGGTDTQYF. CDR3 nucleotide sequence: TGTGCCAGCAGCCTGATAGCGGGAGGCACAGATACGCAGTATTTT.

V gene TRBV7-2 combines with J gene TRBJ1-2, with D possibly TRBD1 on 5 matching bases. The CDR3 is made up of 16 amino acids. Germline CDR1 and CDR2: SGHTA and FQGNSA. The germline V and J ends were trimmed by 1 base and 4 bases, with 16 bases remaining between them. The CDR3 protein is CASSLDSSGVSYGYTF. CDR3 nucleotide sequence: TGTGCCAGCAGCTTAGATAGTTCGGGGGTGAGCTATGGCTACACCTTC.

The sample holds a few counts of this clone. The chain employs TRBV7-3 and TRBJ2-2, with D hard to call. Germline lookup yields CDR1 SGHTA and CDR2 FQGTGA. The CDR3 is made up of 15 amino acids. V shed 6 bases and J shed 1 base, with 12 bases lying between them. CDR3 DNA sequence: TGTGCCAGCAGTTATAAAACTGGGAACACCGGGGAGCTGTTTTTT. Translating gives CASSYKTGNTGELFF.

A note on this clone: This sample includes further DNA sequences coding for the same CDR3. The chain carries TRBV2 and TRBJ1-2; perhaps TRBD1 as D (5 bases). With 2 bases removed from V and 3 bases from J, the gap between germline ends came to 7 bases. Germline assignment: CDR1 SNHLY and CDR2 FYNNEI. The CDR3 covers 13 residues. CDR3 residues: CASSEQGHYGYTF. Here the CDR3 DNA reads TGTGCCAGCAGTGAACAGGGCCACTATGGCTACACCTTC.

This sequence joins TRBV11-1 and TRBJ2-3, with D unresolved. The CDR3 sequence is 15 residues long. Deletions cut 1 base from V and 2 bases from J, with 10 bases between. Germline CDR1 reads SGHAT; CDR2 reads FQDESV (reference sequence). In nucleotides, the CDR3 is TGTGCCAGCAGCTTAGGGTTGCGAAACACAGATACGCAGTATTTT. It yields the protein CASSLGLRNTDTQYF.

The CDR3 here is CASGLVLAGDGNEQFF. DNA of the CDR3: TGTGCTAGTGGTTTGGTCCTAGCGGGAGACGGGAATGAGCAGTTCTTC. The chain employs TRBV12-5 and TRBJ2-1, with 10 positions matching TRBD2. This CDR3 has 16 amino acids. Trimming cost V 0 bases and J 7 bases; bases outside gene matches: 6. Germline V lookup: CDR1 LGHNT, CDR2 FRNRAP.

As DNA, the CDR3 is TGTGCCATCAGACAGGGGCTCACTTACGACAATGAGCAGTTCTTC. It translates to CAIRQGLTYDNEQFF. The chain recombines TRBV15 with TRBJ2-1; 8 bases are shared with TRBD1. Looked up from germline, CDR1 is LNHNV and CDR2 is YYDKDF (reference sequence). The J segment lost 5 bases and the V segment lost 10 bases, leaving 13 bases of the junction unmatched. The CDR3 consists of 15 residues.

V usage is TRBV4-1 and J usage is TRBJ1-1, with 9 bases matching TRBD1. V lost 3 bases and J lost 3; bases outside the gene matches: 2. Germline-derived CDR1 and CDR2 are MGHRA and YSYEKL. The CDR3 totals 14 residues. CDR3 DNA sequence: TGCGCCAGCAGCCAGGACAGGGGAGACACTGAAGCTTTCTTT. Its protein product is CASSQDRGDTEAFF.

The rearrangement joins TRBV11-1 to TRBJ2-5; D unresolved. The CDR3 runs to 14 residues. The V and J ends lost 0 bases and 3 bases respectively, with 8 bases between them. The germline V gene has CDR1 SGHAT and CDR2 FQDESV (reference sequence). CDR3 DNA: TGTGCCAGCAGCTTAGCCAATCCTAAAGAGACCCAGTACTTC. It specifies CASSLANPKETQYF.

CDR3 in amino acids: CASSPSTSGGYEQYF. The CDR3 coding sequence is TGTGCCAGCAGCCCGTCCACTAGCGGGGGCTACGAGCAGTACTTC. The rearrangement uses TRBV4-2 and TRBJ2-7; 11 bases map to TRBD2. The junction had 5 bases not matched to a gene; V was cut back by 4 bases and J by 3 bases. Per the germline V gene, CDR1 is LGHNA and CDR2 is YNFKEQ. CDR3 length equals 15 residues.

This rearrangement joins TRBV6-1 to TRBJ2-5; D ambiguous. Trimming shortened V by 1 base and J by 7 bases, and 13 bases separated the two germline ends. Germline V lookup: CDR1 MNHNS, CDR2 SASEGT. CDR3 length equals 14 residues. Here the CDR3 DNA reads TGTGCCAGCAGTGAAGATCAACTCGTTGGGACCCAGTACTTC. Translation gives CASSEDQLVGTQYF.

The J gene is TRBJ2-7, the V gene TRBV9; D call uncertain. Trimming cost V 4 bases and J 2 bases, with 16 bases left between them. The CDR3 sequence is 15 residues long. The V gene's germline CDR1 is SGDLS and CDR2 YYNGEE. The CDR3 is CASSPRASKPYEQYF. CDR3 in DNA: TGTGCCAGCAGCCCCCGAGCTTCAAAGCCCTACGAGCAGTACTTC.

The chain is built from TRBV3-1 (or the pseudogene TRBV3-2) and TRBJ1-6; 7 nucleotides match TRBD1. Unmatched junction bases numbered 3, after V lost 3 bases and J lost 7 bases. The germline CDR1 and CDR2 sequences are LGHDT and YNNKEL (reference sequence). There are 14 residues in the CDR3. CDR3 nucleotides: TGTGCCAGCAGCCATGGACAGGAGAATTCACCCCTCCACTTT. This translates into CASSHGQENSPLHF.

This clone was observed once. The V and J genes are TRBV9 and TRBJ1-3; 10 nucleotides line up with TRBD1. With V trimmed by 3 bases and J by 0 bases, 9 bases remained unmatched. CDR1 and CDR2 (germline): SGDLS, YYNGEE. CDR3 length: 18 amino acids. The CDR3 is CASSAGDRGLASGNTIYF. The CDR3 DNA follows: TGTGCCAGCAGCGCCGGGGACAGGGGTCTAGCCTCTGGAAACACCATATATTTT.

The chain links TRBV7-9 to TRBJ1-5; 7 nucleotides agree with TRBD1. Trimming at V came to 5 bases and at J to 3 bases, leaving 7 bases not matched to a gene. Germline V gene lookup returns CDR1 SEHNR and CDR2 FQNEAQ (reference sequence). The length of the CDR3 is 15 residues. CDR3 residues: CASSLSGTANQPQHF. CDR3 bases: TGTGCCAGCAGCCTCTCCGGGACAGCCAATCAGCCCCAGCATTTT.

This clone was detected only once. The chain recombines TRBV13 with TRBJ1-4, with 9 nucleotides matching TRBD1. J gave up 8 bases and V 2 bases, and 3 bases lay outside the gene matches. This CDR3 is 14 amino acids long. Per the germline V gene, CDR1 is PRHDT and CDR2 is FYEKMQ (reference sequence). CDR3 sequence reads: CASSLRDREEKLFF. CDR3 DNA: TGTGCCAGCAGCTTAAGGGACAGGGAAGAAAAACTGTTTTTT.

The chain couples TRBV5-1 to TRBJ2-3, with D perhaps TRBD2 (6 bases). CDR3 size: 15 residues. Germline CDR1 and CDR2: SGHRS and YFSETQ. V lost 2 bases and J lost 2, with 12 bases in between. CDR3 protein: CASSLWGDHTDTQYF. In nucleotides, the CDR3 is TGCGCCAGCAGCTTATGGGGGGACCACACAGATACGCAGTATTTT.